Below are 11 T cell receptor beta chains sequenced from a single sample in a study of T cell responses to AZD1222 COVID-19 vaccine. Assay used: immunoSEQ multiplex PCR; TCRdb lists only in-frame clones, some missing. The table includes more than 95,000 clones, 89% detected once. The source material was peripheral blood, sampled on day 0 of AZD1222 vaccination. These receptors were obtained from an adult in good health.

This clone was picked up a small number of times. This rearrangement joins TRBV2 to TRBJ1-5; tentatively, D is TRBD1 (6 bases). In germline, CDR1 is SNHLY, CDR2 FYNNEI. The CDR3 length is 15 residues. V shed 1 base and J shed 2 bases, with 9 bases lying between them. CDR3 region: CASSEGQVGNQPQHF. The CDR3 bases are TGTGCCAGCAGTGAAGGACAGGTGGGCAATCAGCCCCAGCATTTT.

CDR3 in amino acids: CASSYGQGGSTDTQYF. The CDR3 DNA sequence: TGTGCCAGCAGTTATGGACAGGGTGGGAGCACAGATACGCAGTATTTT. V gene TRBV6-5 combines with J gene TRBJ2-3; 8 bases agree with TRBD1. The CDR3 is 16 amino acids. Losses at the gene ends were 3 bases for V and 0 bases for J; bases not matched to a gene: 5. CDR1 and CDR2 from the germline V gene are MNHEY and SVGAGI.

J is TRBJ1-6 and V is TRBV11-2; D unclear. V was cut by 0 bases and J by 9 bases, with 3 bases left in between. CDR3 length equals 12 residues. Germline V gene data show CDR1 as SGHAT and CDR2 as FQNNGV. This CDR3 reads CASSLEISPLHF. CDR3 nucleotide sequence: TGTGCCAGCAGCTTAGAGATTTCACCCCTCCACTTT.

The J gene is TRBJ1-6, the V gene TRBV28; possible D gene TRBD1, 6 bases. Germline V lookup: CDR1 MDHEN, CDR2 SYDVKM. The CDR3 loop spans 14 amino acids. V was cut by 6 bases and J by 7 bases, with 13 bases left in between. CDR3 DNA sequence: TGTGCCAGCAGCCGGACAGAAGGCAATTCACCCCTCCACTTT. Its translation is CASSRTEGNSPLHF. The complete variable domain, with remaining parts taken from reference TRBV28 and TRBJ1-6, reads DVKVTQSSRYLVKRTGEKVFLECVQDMDHENMFWYRQDPGLGLRLIYFSYDVKMKEKGDIPEGYSVSREKKERFSLILESASTNQTSMYLCASSRTEGNSPLHFGNGTRLTVT.

The table lists this clone with a count of one. The genes are TRBV11-2 and TRBJ2-2, with 7 bases identical to TRBD2. The germline V gene encodes CDR1 SGHAT and CDR2 FQNNGV. With 1 base clipped from V and 6 bases from J, the junction kept 2 bases outside the gene matches. The length of the CDR3 is 14 residues. The CDR3 DNA reads as TGTGCCAGCAGCTTAGGGGACTACCCCGGGGAGCTGTTTTTT. It specifies CASSLGDYPGELFF.

This chain joins TRBV19 and TRBJ1-2; D is unclear. The CDR3 covers 14 residues. The ends were cut back, 2 bases at V and 3 bases at J, with 10 bases in the middle. Germline assignment: CDR1 LNHDA and CDR2 SQIVND (reference sequence). The CDR3 sequence: CASSIRVADYGYTF. The CDR3 DNA reads as TGTGCCAGTAGTATACGGGTCGCGGACTATGGCTACACCTTC.

This sequence joins TRBV7-9 and TRBJ1-1; D is unresolved. The CDR3 is 13 residues long. V lost 5 bases and J lost 5, with 12 bases in between. Germline V gene lookup returns CDR1 SEHNR and CDR2 FQNEAQ (reference sequence). As DNA, the CDR3 is TGTGCCAGCAGCCCTACCTTGGGTACTGAAGCTTTCTTT. Amino acids: CASSPTLGTEAFF.

This chain links TRBV12-3 or TRBV12-4 with TRBJ1-1; D remains ambiguous. The CDR3 contains 12 residues. Trimming cost V 7 bases and J 3 bases, with 9 bases left between them. As DNA, the CDR3 is TGTGCCAGCACTCCAGGATACACTGAAGCTTTCTTT. Translated, it gives CASTPGYTEAFF.

CDR3 DNA sequence: TGTGCCAGTACCGCGAGACTAGCGGGAAACACAGATACGCAGTATTTT. Translated, it gives CASTARLAGNTDTQYF. The rearrangement joins TRBV19 to TRBJ2-3; TRBD2 matches at 11 bases. This CDR3 is 16 amino acids long. With V trimmed by 7 bases and J by 2 bases, 8 bases remained unmatched. The germline gives CDR1 LNHDA, CDR2 SQIVND (reference sequence).

V gene TRBV12-3 or TRBV12-4 combines with J gene TRBJ1-2, with D perhaps matching TRBD1 (5 bases). This CDR3 comprises 13 residues. The ends were cut back, 2 bases at V and 8 bases at J, with 12 bases in the middle. The CDR3 loop reads CASSLLAGIGYTF. The CDR3 DNA sequence: TGTGCCAGCAGTTTACTGGCAGGGATCGGCTACACCTTC.

The chain employs TRBV5-1 and TRBJ2-5; D is unresolved. Germline CDR1 SGHRS, CDR2 YFSETQ. V was cut by 0 bases and J by 5 bases, with 5 bases left in between. This CDR3 is built from 12 residues. CDR3 sequence: CASSLAGETQYF. The DNA of the CDR3 is TGCGCCAGCAGCTTGGCCGGGGAGACCCAGTACTTC.